The 27 T cell receptor beta chains below were found in one sample sequenced in a study of Ad26.COV2.S vaccination and SARS-CoV-2 variants. Some clones are missing from TCRdb's copy, which holds only in-frame ones; the method was immunoSEQ multiplex PCR. The profile covers roughly 420,000 clones, with 85% to 90% appearing a single time and over 2% taken by the ten largest. Specified treatment: around 19 received Ad26.COV2.S at low or high dose, single or two shots; 5 received placebo; per-sample allocation not given. Sampling happened 63 days after the first vaccine or placebo injection. Sequenced here: peripheral blood, sampled in a trial of Ad26.COV2.S vaccine versus placebo. The source of these receptors is a person between 18 and 59 years old who received the Ad26.COV2.S COVID-19 vaccine or a placebo.

This clone was counted between two and nine times. This chain uses TRBV6-5 with TRBJ1-2; 7 bases are a match to TRBD1. Germline CDR1 is MNHEY and CDR2 is SVGAGI. This CDR3 has 15 amino acids. After removal of 4 bases from V and 2 bases from J, the junction contained 7 bases not matched to a gene. The CDR3 DNA follows: TGTGCCAGCAGTTTGACAGGGAACGGGAACTATGGCTACACCTTC. Protein: CASSLTGNGNYGYTF.

The J gene is TRBJ1-5, the V gene TRBV11-2; D is ambiguous. V dropped 1 base and J dropped 5 bases, with 12 bases sitting between them. The V gene's germline CDR1 is SGHAT and CDR2 FQNNGV. The CDR3 sequence is 15 residues long. The CDR3 reads CASSLGAGRYQPQHF. CDR3 DNA sequence: TGTGCCAGCAGCTTAGGGGCAGGACGATATCAGCCCCAGCATTTT.

The chain is built from TRBV29-1 and TRBJ1-2; a weak D match, TRBD1 (5 bases). The germline V gene has CDR1 SQVTM and CDR2 ANQGSEA. The CDR3 extends over 12 amino acids. V gave up 6 bases and J gave up 7 bases, with 15 bases separating them. The CDR3 loop is CSVGQGNAGYTF. The CDR3, as DNA: TGCAGCGTCGGCCAGGGCAACGCTGGCTACACCTTC.

The chain is built from TRBV19 and TRBJ2-3; possibly TRBD2 for D (5 bases). The CDR3 is 13 residues long. V was trimmed by 9 bases and J by 1 base, leaving 11 bases between them. The germline gives CDR1 LNHDA, CDR2 SQIVND (reference sequence). CDR3 bases: TGTGCCAGCGGGGTTGGGGGCACAGATACGCAGTATTTT. Protein product: CASGVGGTDTQYF.

The rearrangement links TRBV10-3 to TRBJ2-3; TRBD1 aligns across 10 bases. The CDR3 has 17 amino acids. Germline CDR1 ENHRY, CDR2 SYGVKD. V shed 0 bases, J shed 1 base, and the junction held 4 bases outside the gene matches. CDR3 sequence: CAISESAGTGGTDTQYF. The CDR3 nucleotides are TGTGCCATCAGTGAGTCAGCCGGGACAGGGGGCACAGATACGCAGTATTTT.

The chain has TRBV6-5 and TRBJ1-1; D remains ambiguous. V was clipped by 6 bases and J by 5 bases, with 13 bases between them. The CDR3 covers 13 residues. Looked up from germline, CDR1 is MNHEY and CDR2 is SVGAGI. The CDR3 nucleotides are TGTGCCAGCAGCCCACGATTCGGGACTGAAGCTTTCTTT. Encoded protein: CASSPRFGTEAFF.

The chain carries TRBV7-8 and TRBJ2-2; the D gene is possibly TRBD2 (6 bases). Germline-derived CDR1 and CDR2 are SGHVS and FQNEAQ. The CDR3 contains 14 residues. V shed 5 bases and J shed 7 bases, with 14 bases lying between them. The CDR3 sequence is CASSVQATSGELFF. The CDR3 DNA sequence: TGTGCCAGCAGCGTGCAGGCGACTAGCGGGGAGCTGTTTTTT.

The V and J genes are TRBV2 and TRBJ2-1; D may be TRBD1 (6 bases). The CDR3 length is 13 residues. Germline V gives CDR1 SNHLY, CDR2 FYNNEI. Trimming took 4 bases from V and 6 from J, leaving 10 bases between them. CDR3 region: CASSGYRVNEQFF. CDR3 DNA sequence: TGTGCCAGCAGTGGCTACAGGGTCAATGAGCAGTTCTTC.

The chain joins TRBV27 to TRBJ2-7, with 7 bases matching TRBD1. In germline, CDR1 is MNHEY, CDR2 SMNVEV (reference sequence). The CDR3 has 13 amino acids. J gave up 3 bases and V 6 bases, and 5 bases lay outside the gene matches. The CDR3 protein is CASSPTGNYEQYV. The CDR3 region has the DNA TGTGCCAGCAGCCCGACAGGGAACTACGAGCAGTACGTC.

This clone has just a few counts. This sequence joins TRBV7-9 and TRBJ1-4; a possible D gene is TRBD1 (5 bases). This CDR3 region has 13 residues. Between the trimmed V and J ends, which lost 5 bases and 10 bases, there was a span of 14 bases. Germline V gene sequence: CDR1 SEHNR, CDR2 FQNEAQ (reference sequence). CDR3 in DNA: TGTGCCAGCAGCCCTGGCAGGGCCCGAAAACTGTTTTTT. Protein product: CASSPGRARKLFF.

This clone was seen a handful of times. The rearrangement joins TRBV19 to TRBJ2-7; D could derive from TRBD1 or TRBD2 (5 bases each). Deletions cut 3 bases from V and 4 bases from J, with 13 bases between. This CDR3 is 14 amino acids long. The germline V gene has CDR1 LNHDA and CDR2 SQIVND (reference sequence). CDR3 region: CASSIGRDPYEQYF. Here the CDR3 DNA reads TGTGCCAGTAGTATTGGTAGGGACCCTTACGAGCAGTACTTC.

The V gene is TRBV9, the J gene TRBJ1-2; 7 bases line up with TRBD1. J lost 6 bases, V lost 2 bases, and 1 base had no gene match. The CDR3 length is 12 residues. CDR1 and CDR2 from the germline V gene are SGDLS and YYNGEE. The CDR3 DNA reads as TGTGCCAGCAGCGTTACAGGGGATGGCTACACCTTC. This codes for CASSVTGDGYTF.

The rearrangement uses TRBV7-8 and TRBJ2-6, with 10 bases identical to TRBD1. Germline trimming cut 3 bases from V and 1 base from J; bases unmatched to any gene: 12. This CDR3 comprises 20 residues. The germline V gene has CDR1 SGHVS and CDR2 FQNEAQ. CDR3 region: CASSFRDRGAFYSGANVLTF. The CDR3 region has the DNA TGTGCCAGCAGCTTCCGGGACAGGGGAGCCTTTTATTCTGGGGCCAACGTCCTGACTTTC.

A note on this clone: Other DNA sequences in the sample encode the same CDR3. The genes are TRBV18 and TRBJ2-5; TRBD2 agrees at 7 bases. Germline CDR1 and CDR2: KGHSH and LQKENI. There are 12 residues in the CDR3. The junction had 0 bases not matched to a gene; V was cut back by 3 bases and J by 5 bases. CDR3 nucleotides: TGTGCCAGCTCACCGGGAGGGGAGACCCAGTACTTC. Protein product: CASSPGGETQYF.

This rearrangement joins TRBV5-1 to TRBJ2-5; D is undetermined. In germline, CDR1 is SGHRS, CDR2 YFSETQ. This CDR3 region has 14 residues. V dropped 4 bases and J dropped 4 bases, with 14 bases sitting between them. The CDR3 sequence: CASSTRRAGETQYF. The CDR3 nucleotides are TGCGCCAGCAGCACCCGACGGGCCGGAGAGACCCAGTACTTC.

This chain joins TRBV19 and TRBJ2-3, with D maybe TRBD1 (6 bases). The CDR3 loop spans 15 amino acids. Trimming left V 5 bases short and J 4 bases short, with 16 bases between. CDR1 LNHDA and CDR2 SQIVND come from the germline V gene (reference sequence). CDR3 sequence: CASSAWDIQPDTQYF. CDR3 nucleotide sequence: TGTGCCAGTAGTGCCTGGGACATTCAACCAGATACGCAGTATTTT.

V and J are TRBV7-9 and TRBJ1-1; D is uncertain. Germline CDR1 reads SEHNR; CDR2 reads FQNEAQ (reference sequence). V lost 5 bases and J 1 base, leaving 14 bases between the germline ends. The length of the CDR3 is 15 residues. CDR3 DNA sequence: TGTGCCAGCAGCCCCATACTCTGGGGGAACACTGAAGCTTTCTTT. It translates to CASSPILWGNTEAFF.

The count of this clone is one. This rearrangement joins TRBV7-2 to TRBJ1-2; TRBD1 is a possible D gene (6 bases). This CDR3 region has 15 residues. V was clipped by 7 bases and J by 0 bases, with 15 bases between them. Germline lookup yields CDR1 SGHTA and CDR2 FQGNSA. CDR3 sequence (DNA): TGTGCCAGCACACCCTCAGGGGTGGCTAACTATGGCTACACCTTC. It yields the protein CASTPSGVANYGYTF.

V gene TRBV27 combines with J gene TRBJ2-3, with TRBD1 identical over 7 bases. Germline lookup yields CDR1 MNHEY and CDR2 SMNVEV (reference sequence). J was trimmed by 6 bases and V by 5 bases; bases with no gene match: 8. The CDR3 length is 14 residues. The CDR3 DNA sequence: TGTGCCAGCAGTATTGACAGGGACCGGGATACGCAGTATTTT. Residues: CASSIDRDRDTQYF.

The V call is TRBV4-1, the J call TRBJ2-3; no reliable D call. The V gene lost 3 bases and the J gene lost 5 bases, with 6 bases spanning the gap. Germline-derived CDR1 and CDR2 are MGHRA and YSYEKL. The CDR3 loop spans 12 amino acids. The CDR3 bases are TGCGCCAGCAGCCATGTGAGAGATACGCAGTATTTT. Amino acids: CASSHVRDTQYF.

This rearrangement joins TRBV20-1 to TRBJ1-1; perhaps TRBD1 as D (6 bases). The germline V and J ends were trimmed by 3 bases and 0 bases, with 17 bases remaining between them. Germline V gene lookup returns CDR1 DFQATT and CDR2 SNEGSKA (reference sequence). CDR3 length: 16 residues. CDR3 nucleotide sequence: TGCAGTGCTAGTGATGGGGGGCGGTACATGAACACTGAAGCTTTCTTT. It specifies CSASDGGRYMNTEAFF.

V is TRBV4-1 and J is TRBJ2-1; TRBD2 might be the D (6 bases). Trimming removed 1 base at V and 3 bases at J, with 10 bases between. The CDR3 is made up of 15 amino acids. Per the germline V gene, CDR1 is MGHRA and CDR2 is YSYEKL. DNA for the CDR3: TGCGCCAGCAGCCAAGTGACTAGTCTCTACAATGAGCAGTTCTTC. Translated, it gives CASSQVTSLYNEQFF.

This chain links TRBV7-2 with TRBJ2-5; either TRBD1 or TRBD2 may supply D (6 bases each). The CDR3 runs to 13 residues. Trimming stripped 7 bases from V and 1 base from J, with 10 bases between. Germline V gene lookup returns CDR1 SGHTA and CDR2 FQGNSA. The CDR3 DNA follows: TGTGCCAGCAATGGGGGGCCCCAAGAGACCCAGTACTTC. Translated, it gives CASNGGPQETQYF.

The rearrangement links TRBV28 to TRBJ1-2; D might be TRBD1 (5 bases). V was clipped by 6 bases and J by 3 bases, with 20 bases between them. Germline CDR1 reads MDHEN; CDR2 reads SYDVKM. The CDR3 consists of 16 residues. CDR3 coding DNA: TGTGCCAGCAGCCCGGCCCGAGGGTTAGGGGACTATGGCTACACCTTC. Its protein product is CASSPARGLGDYGYTF.

V is TRBV9 and J is TRBJ2-1; D is unclear. With 0 bases removed from V and 6 bases from J, the gap between germline ends came to 7 bases. Germline CDR1 SGDLS, CDR2 YYNGEE. The CDR3 contains 13 residues. The CDR3 here is CASSVVATNEQFF. DNA of the CDR3: TGTGCCAGCAGCGTAGTTGCTACCAATGAGCAGTTCTTC.

The chain carries TRBV11-2 and TRBJ2-1, with unresolved D. Trimming pared 1 base from V and 0 bases from J, leaving 4 bases between. The CDR3 has 14 residues. Per germline, CDR1 SGHAT and CDR2 FQNNGV. CDR3 in DNA: TGTGCCAGCAGCTTAGTCGGCTCCTACAATGAGCAGTTCTTC. Encoded protein: CASSLVGSYNEQFF.

The chain has TRBV4-3 and TRBJ1-5, with a weak D call TRBD1 (6 bases). The V gene's germline CDR1 is LGHNA and CDR2 YSLEER. The CDR3 length is 15 residues. V was clipped by 0 bases and J by 5 bases, with 11 bases between them. The CDR3 sequence: CASSQDMDRYQPQHF. CDR3 DNA: TGCGCCAGCAGCCAAGATATGGACAGATATCAGCCCCAGCATTTT.